This T cell receptor beta chain was observed in a study of Ad26.COV2.S vaccination and SARS-CoV-2 variants (dated by TCRdb to the early 2020s). Study-wide context: Vaccine-arm donors came from COV1001, a multicentre, randomized, double-blind, placebo-controlled phase I-IIa trial of Ad26.COV2.S in healthy adults. The TCR-sequenced set comprised roughly 30 samples: 19 Ad26.COV2.S vaccine recipients, 5 placebo recipients and 8 SARS-CoV-2 convalescent individuals. Sequencing of the TCRbeta repertoire served to evaluate the specificity and breadth of SARS-CoV-2-reactive T cell receptors following Ad26.COV2.S vaccination. Investigators did not know the trial group allocation while performing experiments and assessing outcomes. Trial participants were randomized into five groups of five: low-dose or high-dose Ad26.COV2.S given once or twice, or placebo on both occasions. Ad26.COV2.S was given intramuscularly at 5x10^10 or 1x10^11 viral particles, as a single shot or as two shots 56 days apart. Results and caveats for the whole study, not just this receptor: Compared with placebo recipients, Ad26.COV2.S recipients showed higher spike-specific TCR breadth (P = 0.0014). The study was not powered for comparison of responses between vaccine doses or regimens. Non-spike TCR breadth was comparable between vaccine and placebo recipients, consistent with the vaccine containing only spike. Substantial breadth of spike-specific CD8+ and CD4+ T cell responses was reported after vaccination. It was noted by the authors that total T cell responses may have been underestimated by the TCR breadth and depth analyses.

On this clone itself: It has no known antigen specificity. No quality values exist for individual bases; no much larger clone is one base distant.

The treatment or condition label here, explained by the study, means: around 19 received Ad26.COV2.S at low or high dose, single or two shots; 5 received placebo; per-sample allocation not given. Repertoires of vaccine and placebo recipients were sequenced from samples taken on day 63 after the first injection. Cohort 1b enrolled about two dozen adults aged 18-55 years at a single site in Boston, USA, between 29 July and 7 August 2020. Ad26.COV2.S was a replication-incompetent adenovirus type 26 vector expressing a prefusion-stabilized SARS-CoV-2 spike protein from the original Wuhan strain. TCRbeta CDR3 regions were sequenced with the immunoSEQ Assay. After extraction, genomic DNA underwent amplification by bias-controlled multiplex PCR, followed by high-throughput sequencing. As for how the authors treated the data: To quantify the absolute abundance of every unique TCRbeta CDR3 region, sequences were collapsed and filtered. T cell fraction was estimated by normalizing TCRbeta template counts to usable DNA, with usable DNA measured through amplification of reference genes found in all nucleated cells. Repertoire TCRs were annotated as SARS-CoV-2-specific when V gene, CDR3 amino acid sequence and J gene were exactly matched to a known reactive TCR set. The reference SARS-CoV-2 TCR set was derived from MIRA and filtered for enrichment in COVID-19-positive ImmuneCODE repertoires, a step that removed public or cross-reactive TCRs. Using the MIRA antigens, annotated TCRs were further analysed by specific ORF or by position within an ORF. Depth was the summed frequency of annotated unique rearrangements, while breadth was defined as annotated unique rearrangements over total unique productive rearrangements. TCR breadth was compared between groups using two-sided Wilcoxon rank-sum tests. As stored in TCRdb, this immuneACCESS dataset retains in-frame rearrangements with V and J assigned. A fraction of the clones does not appear; measured against another copy, unresolved V genes explain less than half of the discrepancy, and the remainder lacks a known reason. Clone size and the V and J calls come from that table; the DNA yielded D and trimming. This sample gives roughly 450,000 clones in total; more than 80% of them show up just once. The top ten constitute over 9% of the sample.

V is pruned by 0 bases and J by 4 bases, leaving 8 bases of the junction without a gene match. From the germline V gene, CDR1 is LGHNA and CDR2 is YSLEER. The CDR3, from cysteine to phenylalanine, totals 17 residues. Here the CDR3 DNA is all that survives: 51 bases in frame from base 1. The sequence links TRBV4-3 to TRBJ2-3, with 9 bases matching TRBD2. Material: peripheral blood, obtained in a trial of Ad26.COV2.S vaccine versus placebo. The receptor was derived from a person between 18 and 65 years old who received the Ad26.COV2.S COVID-19 vaccine or a placebo. Here is the DNA: TGCGCCAGCAGCCAAGATCTGGGGACTAGCCTCGCAGATACGCAGTATTTT. It encodes CASSQDLGTSLADTQYF.